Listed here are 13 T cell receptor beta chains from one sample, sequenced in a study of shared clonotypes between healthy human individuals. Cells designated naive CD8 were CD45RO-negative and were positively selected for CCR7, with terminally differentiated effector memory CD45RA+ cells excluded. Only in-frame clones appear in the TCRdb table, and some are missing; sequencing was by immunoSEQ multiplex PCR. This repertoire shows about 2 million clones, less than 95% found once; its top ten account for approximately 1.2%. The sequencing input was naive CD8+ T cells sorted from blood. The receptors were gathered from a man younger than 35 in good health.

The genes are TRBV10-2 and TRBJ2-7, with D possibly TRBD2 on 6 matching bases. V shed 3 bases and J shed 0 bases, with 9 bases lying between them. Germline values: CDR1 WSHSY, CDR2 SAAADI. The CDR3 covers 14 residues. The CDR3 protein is CASSDLLASYEQYF. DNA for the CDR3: TGCGCCAGCAGTGATTTACTAGCCTCCTACGAGCAGTACTTC.

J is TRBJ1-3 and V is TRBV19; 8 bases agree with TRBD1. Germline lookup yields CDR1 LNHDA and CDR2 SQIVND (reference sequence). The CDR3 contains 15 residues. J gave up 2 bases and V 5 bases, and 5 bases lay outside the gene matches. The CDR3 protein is CASSVGTGAGNTIYF. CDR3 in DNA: TGTGCCAGTAGTGTCGGGACAGGAGCTGGAAACACCATATATTTT.

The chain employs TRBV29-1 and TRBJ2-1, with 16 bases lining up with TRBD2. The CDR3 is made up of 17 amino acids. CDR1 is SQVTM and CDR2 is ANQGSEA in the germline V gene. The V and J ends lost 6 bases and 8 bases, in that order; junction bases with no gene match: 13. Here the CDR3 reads CSVSGTSGRALDDEQFF. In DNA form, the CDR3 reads TGCAGCGTGTCCGGGACTAGCGGGAGGGCCCTCGACGATGAGCAGTTCTTC.

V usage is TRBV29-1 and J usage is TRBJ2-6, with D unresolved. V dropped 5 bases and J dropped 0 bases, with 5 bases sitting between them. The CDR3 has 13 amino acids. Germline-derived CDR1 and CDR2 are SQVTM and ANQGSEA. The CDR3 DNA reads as TGCAGCGTTTGGACCTCTGGGGCCAACGTCCTGACTTTC. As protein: CSVWTSGANVLTF.

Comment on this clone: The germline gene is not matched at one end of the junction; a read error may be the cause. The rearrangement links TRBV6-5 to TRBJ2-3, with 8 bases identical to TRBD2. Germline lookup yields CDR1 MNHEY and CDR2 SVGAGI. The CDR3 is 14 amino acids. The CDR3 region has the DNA TGTGCCAGCAGTTACGGCCAGGGACTAGATATGCAGTATTTT. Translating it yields CASSYGQGLDMQYF.

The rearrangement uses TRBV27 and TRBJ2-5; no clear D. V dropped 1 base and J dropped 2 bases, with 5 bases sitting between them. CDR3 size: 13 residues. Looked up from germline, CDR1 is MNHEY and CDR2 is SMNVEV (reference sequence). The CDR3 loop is CASSLFFQETQYF. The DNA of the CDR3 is TGTGCCAGCAGTTTATTTTTTCAAGAGACCCAGTACTTC.

DNA for the CDR3: TGTGCCAGCAGTGAAGCGGTCAGCCCTAACTATGGCTACACCTTC. Amino acid sequence: CASSEAVSPNYGYTF. The chain carries TRBV6-1 and TRBJ1-2; unclear D gene. Per germline, CDR1 MNHNS and CDR2 SASEGT. The CDR3 has 15 residues. V was pared by 0 bases and J by 0 bases, with 8 bases between.

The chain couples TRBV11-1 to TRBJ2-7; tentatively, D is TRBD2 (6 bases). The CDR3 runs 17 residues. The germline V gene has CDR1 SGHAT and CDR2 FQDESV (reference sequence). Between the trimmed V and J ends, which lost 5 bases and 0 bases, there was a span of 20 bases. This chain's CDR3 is CASSLGTGDSSSYEQYF. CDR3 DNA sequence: TGTGCCAGCAGCCTGGGGACTGGCGATTCTAGCTCCTACGAGCAGTACTTC.

CDR3 amino acids: CASSQEGVGIFTDTQYF. In DNA form, the CDR3 reads TGCGCCAGCAGCCAAGAGGGGGTCGGGATTTTTACAGATACGCAGTATTTT. The chain links TRBV4-3 to TRBJ2-3; D may match TRBD1 or TRBD2 (5 bases each). CDR1 and CDR2 from the germline V gene are LGHNA and YSLEER. V was clipped by 0 bases and J by 3 bases, with 16 bases between them. This CDR3 comprises 17 residues.

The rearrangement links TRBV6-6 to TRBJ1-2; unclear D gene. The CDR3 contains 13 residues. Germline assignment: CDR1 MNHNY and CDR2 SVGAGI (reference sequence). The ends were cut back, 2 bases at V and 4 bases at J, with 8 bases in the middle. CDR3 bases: TGTGCCAGCAGTTACGGGATCCTCTATGGCTACACCTTC. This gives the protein CASSYGILYGYTF.

The CDR3 is CASSEALRLAGAVSYNEQFF. In DNA, the CDR3 is TGTGCCAGCAGTGAAGCGCTTCGGCTAGCGGGGGCCGTTTCCTACAATGAGCAGTTCTTC. This chain connects TRBV6-1 to TRBJ2-1; 10 nucleotides align to TRBD2. CDR3 length: 20 residues. The germline CDR1 and CDR2 sequences are MNHNS and SASEGT. Germline trimming cut 0 bases from V and 1 base from J; bases unmatched to any gene: 12.

CDR3 bases: TGTGCCATCAGTGACCCCCCAGTAGGAACCGGGGAGCTGTTTTTT. It codes for CAISDPPVGTGELFF. V is TRBV10-3 and J is TRBJ2-2; the D is unclear. The CDR3 is made up of 15 amino acids. V dropped 3 bases and J dropped 5 bases, with 13 bases sitting between them. Germline loops: CDR1 ENHRY, CDR2 SYGVKD.

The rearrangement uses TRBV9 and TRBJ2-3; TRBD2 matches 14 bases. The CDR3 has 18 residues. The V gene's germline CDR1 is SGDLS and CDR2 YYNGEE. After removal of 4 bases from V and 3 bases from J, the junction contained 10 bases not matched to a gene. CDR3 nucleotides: TGTGCCAGCAGCCCTCGACTAGCGGGAGGGCCGGAGACAGATACGCAGTATTTT. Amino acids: CASSPRLAGGPETDTQYF.